Listed below are T cell receptor beta chains from one sample, sequenced in a study of blood T cell repertoires in COVID-19. Clones were read by immunoSEQ multiplex PCR, and TCRdb kept only the in-frame ones, dropping some. The data contain over 150,000 clones, approximately 90% of them singletons. Sequencing was carried out using peripheral blood. The receptors derive from a woman aged 18 to 35 who had recovered from COVID-19. Each CDR3 is given with its conserved first and last residue. The D gene is left open where the match is weak. Not every row has a clone size; where given, it reads once, few, many or a size class.

V gene	J gene	clone size	D gene	CDR3 protein	CDR3 DNA
TRBV29-1	TRBJ2-3	-	-	CSATHSGTTDAQYF	TGCAGCGCCACACATTCAGGAACCACAGATGCGCAGTATTTT
TRBV5-6	TRBJ1-5	-	TRBD1	CASSSTGKEPQHF	TGTGCCAGCAGCTCGACAGGGAAGGAGCCCCAGCATTTT
TRBV15	TRBJ2-3	-	-	CATSGPKWGNTDTQYF	TGTGCCACCAGTGGGCCTAAATGGGGCAACACAGATACGCAGTATTTT
TRBV21-1	TRBJ1-4	-	-	CASSNPNRSNEKLFF	TGTGCCAGCAGCAATCCCAACAGGAGTAATGAAAAACTGTTTTTT
TRBV5-8	TRBJ2-1	-	TRBD1	CASSRGQGANEQFF	TGTGCCAGCAGCCGGGGACAGGGGGCAAATGAGCAGTTCTTC
TRBV9	TRBJ2-1	-	TRBD2	CASSVGRGSSYNEQFF	TGTGCCAGCAGCGTAGGGCGCGGGAGCTCCTACAATGAGCAGTTCTTC
TRBV18	TRBJ2-2	-	-	CASSPPEADTGELFF	TGTGCCAGCTCACCACCGGAAGCGGACACCGGGGAGCTGTTTTTT
TRBV29-1	TRBJ1-1	-	TRBD1	CSGRDREGTEAFF	TGCAGCGGCCGGGACAGGGAAGGCACTGAAGCTTTCTTT
TRBV7-2	TRBJ1-2	-	-	CASSLQGRTDGYTF	TGTGCCAGCAGCCTGCAAGGGAGAACGGATGGCTACACCTTC
TRBV2	TRBJ2-5	once	-	CASSEDRVWTQYF	TGTGCCAGCAGTGAAGACAGGGTGTGGACCCAGTACTTC
TRBV5-1	TRBJ1-2	-	-	CASSLWGGYDYGYTF	TGCGCCAGCAGCTTGTGGGGGGGCTACGACTATGGCTACACCTTC
TRBV6-2/TRBV6-3	TRBJ1-2	-	-	CASSRPGPGGNGYTF	TGTGCCAGCAGCCGACCCGGGCCCGGAGGGAATGGCTACACCTTC
TRBV5-4	TRBJ1-6	-	-	CASSFGGSSGMNSPLHF	TGTGCCAGCAGCTTTGGAGGCTCGTCGGGGATGAATTCACCCCTCCACTTT
TRBV30	TRBJ1-4	-	-	CAWSVIGRGEKLFF	TGTGCCTGGAGTGTGATCGGGCGGGGTGAAAAACTGTTTTTT
TRBV6-5	TRBJ2-6	once	-	CASSSTGTGANVLTF	TGTGCCAGCAGTTCCACAGGGACCGGGGCCAACGTCCTGACTTTC
TRBV5-1	TRBJ1-2	-	-	CASSLAGESGYGYTF	TGCGCCAGCAGCTTGGCCGGGGAGTCTGGCTATGGCTACACCTTC
TRBV6-5	TRBJ2-7	-	-	CASSYSPSEQYF	TGTGCCAGCAGTTACTCGCCGAGCGAGCAGTACTTC
TRBV19	TRBJ1-3	-	-	CATGIIGSGNTIYF	TGTGCCACCGGGATCATCGGATCTGGAAACACCATATATTTT
TRBV6-6	TRBJ1-2	-	TRBD1	CASSLDRAKYGYTF	TGTGCCAGCAGTTTGGACAGGGCTAAGTATGGCTACACCTTC
TRBV5-5	TRBJ1-5	-	-	CASSLDRVQPQHF	TGTGCCAGCAGCTTGGACAGGGTTCAGCCCCAGCATTTT
TRBV12-1	TRBJ2-1	-	-	CASSSVTARTSGSSYNEQFF	TGTGCCAGCAGCTCCGTGACCGCGAGGACTAGCGGGAGCTCCTACAATGAGCAGTTCTTC
TRBV7-9	TRBJ1-6	-	-	CASSTTADSPLHF	TGTGCCAGCAGCACGACAGCCGATTCACCCCTCCACTTT
TRBV11-3	TRBJ2-4	-	-	CASSLGRWGSANIQYF	TGTGCCAGCAGCTTAGGGAGGTGGGGTAGCGCGAACATTCAGTACTTC
TRBV6-1	TRBJ1-3	many	-	CASSELISSGNTIYF	TGTGCCAGCAGTGAATTGATCAGCTCTGGAAACACCATATATTTT
TRBV11-3	TRBJ2-1	-	-	CASSGRDSDNEQFF	TGTGCCAGCAGCGGGCGGGACAGTGACAATGAGCAGTTCTTC
TRBV18	TRBJ1-1	-	-	CASSLLRLDTTEAFF	TGTGCCAGCTCACTCCTGAGACTGGACACCACTGAAGCTTTCTTT
TRBV6-6	TRBJ1-6	-	-	CASTLGGEGSPLHF	TGTGCCAGCACCTTGGGGGGGGAGGGTTCACCCCTCCACTTT
TRBV2	TRBJ1-5	-	-	CASMGTTGRNQPQHF	TGTGCCAGCATGGGGACAACGGGCCGCAATCAGCCCCAGCATTTT
TRBV7-9	TRBJ2-3	few	-	CASSSPPDTQYF	TGTGCCAGCAGCAGCCCCCCGGATACGCAGTATTTT
TRBV27	TRBJ1-1	-	-	CASTWTLGHEAFF	TGTGCCAGCACTTGGACATTGGGCCATGAAGCTTTCTTT
TRBV2	TRBJ1-3	-	-	CASSVENRANSGNTIYF	TGTGCCAGCAGTGTCGAAAACAGGGCAAACTCTGGAAACACCATATATTTT
TRBV5-6	TRBJ2-1	-	-	CASSLRTGSSYNEQFF	TGTGCCAGCAGCTTACGGACCGGGAGCTCCTACAATGAGCAGTTCTTC
TRBV4-1	TRBJ2-1	-	TRBD2	CASSQVLDGRGEQFF	TGCGCCAGCAGCCAAGTCCTGGACGGGAGGGGTGAGCAGTTCTTC
TRBV5-8	TRBJ2-1	few	TRBD2	CASSSGGANEQFF	TGTGCCAGCAGCTCGGGGGGGGCCAATGAGCAGTTCTTC
TRBV11-3	TRBJ2-3	-	-	CASSLGGTGDTQYF	TGTGCCAGCAGCTTAGGCGGGACTGGAGATACGCAGTATTTT
TRBV24-1	TRBJ2-2	-	TRBD1	CATSDPTGGFAGELFF	TGTGCCACCAGTGATCCAACAGGGGGCTTCGCCGGGGAGCTGTTTTTT
TRBV18	TRBJ1-1	-	-	CASSPNQGQGEAFF	TGTGCCAGCTCACCAAACCAGGGGCAGGGTGAAGCTTTCTTT
TRBV7-9	TRBJ1-5	-	TRBD1	CASSLGTGVQPQHF	TGTGCCAGCAGCTTAGGGACAGGGGTTCAGCCCCAGCATTTT
TRBV29-1	TRBJ2-1	-	TRBD2	CSVEIVRLAGGGEQFF	TGCAGCGTTGAAATCGTCCGACTAGCGGGAGGGGGGGAGCAGTTCTTC
TRBV11-2	TRBJ1-3	once	-	CASSLGQASGNTIYF	TGTGCCAGCAGCTTGGGGCAAGCCTCTGGAAACACCATATATTTT
TRBV29-1	TRBJ1-1	-	-	CSVPPGSVNTEAFF	TGCAGCGTGCCGCCAGGGTCCGTGAACACTGAAGCTTTCTTT
TRBV2	TRBJ2-5	few	TRBD2	CASKGTSGRQETQYF	TGTGCCAGCAAGGGGACTAGCGGGAGGCAAGAGACCCAGTACTTC
TRBV3-1/TRBV3-2	TRBJ2-3	-	-	CASSQDGGLGDTQYF	TGTGCCAGCAGCCAAGACGGGGGGCTCGGAGATACGCAGTATTTT
TRBV2	TRBJ1-2	-	TRBD1	CASSEVRTGAGGYTF	TGTGCCAGCAGTGAAGTAAGGACAGGCGCCGGGGGCTACACCTTC
TRBV9	TRBJ2-6	-	-	CASSVADRWPGANVLTF	TGTGCCAGCAGCGTAGCCGACAGGTGGCCTGGGGCCAACGTCCTGACTTTC
TRBV4-3	TRBJ1-3	many	-	CASSQVVPGAGNTIYF	TGCGCCAGCAGCCAAGTGGTCCCAGGGGCTGGAAACACCATATATTTT
TRBV7-3	TRBJ2-2	-	TRBD1	CASSLRQGRAGELFF	TGTGCCAGCAGCTTACGACAGGGGAGAGCCGGGGAGCTGTTTTTT
TRBV9	TRBJ1-1	-	-	CASSVGRDQGEAFF	TGTGCCAGCAGCGTAGGGAGGGATCAGGGTGAAGCTTTCTTT
TRBV20-1	TRBJ2-1	-	-	CSAPSNNEQFF	TGCAGTGCTCCATCTAACAATGAGCAGTTCTTC
TRBV27	TRBJ2-7	-	-	CASSLSARGHREQYF	TGTGCCAGCAGTTTATCGGCGCGCGGGCACCGGGAGCAGTACTTC
TRBV6-4	TRBJ1-1	-	TRBD1	CASRAQGTTEAFF	TGTGCCAGCAGGGCACAGGGGACCACTGAAGCTTTCTTT
TRBV9	TRBJ2-1	many	TRBD1	CASSTGGGSSYNEQFF	TGTGCCAGCAGCACAGGGGGCGGAAGCTCCTACAATGAGCAGTTCTTC
TRBV9	TRBJ2-7	-	TRBD2	CASSVGASGPYEQYF	TGTGCCAGCAGCGTAGGGGCTAGCGGGCCCTACGAGCAGTACTTC
TRBV10-1	TRBJ1-5	many	TRBD1	CASSLGQGQQYSNQPQHF	TGCGCCAGCAGTTTAGGACAGGGCCAACAATATAGCAATCAGCCCCAGCATTTT
TRBV6-5	TRBJ1-1	-	-	CASKQYVNTEAFF	TGTGCCAGCAAACAGTACGTGAACACTGAAGCTTTCTTT
TRBV19	TRBJ1-5	-	-	CATSGIGSNQPQHF	TGTGCCACCTCAGGCATTGGGAGCAATCAGCCCCAGCATTTT
TRBV6-2/TRBV6-3	TRBJ2-4	few	TRBD2	CASSYSVGEGRSQNIQYF	TGTGCCAGCAGTTACTCTGTTGGGGAGGGGCGCTCCCAAAACATTCAGTACTTC